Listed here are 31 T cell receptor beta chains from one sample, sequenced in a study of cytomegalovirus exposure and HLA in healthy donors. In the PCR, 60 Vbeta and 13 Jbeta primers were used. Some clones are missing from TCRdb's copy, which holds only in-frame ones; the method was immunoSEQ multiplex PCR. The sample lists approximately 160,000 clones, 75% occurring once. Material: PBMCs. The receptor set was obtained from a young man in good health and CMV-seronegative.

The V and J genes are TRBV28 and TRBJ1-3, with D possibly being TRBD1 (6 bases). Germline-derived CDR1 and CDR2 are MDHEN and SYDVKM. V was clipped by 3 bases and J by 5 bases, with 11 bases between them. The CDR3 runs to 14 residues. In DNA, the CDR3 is TGTGCCAGCAGTTTTACAGGGTTTCGAAACACCATATATTTT. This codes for CASSFTGFRNTIYF. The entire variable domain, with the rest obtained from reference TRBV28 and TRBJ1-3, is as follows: DVKVTQSSRYLVKRTGEKVFLECVQDMDHENMFWYRQDPGLGLRLIYFSYDVKMKEKGDIPEGYSVSREKKERFSLILESASTNQTSMYLCASSFTGFRNTIYFGEGSWLTVV.

The CDR3 coding sequence is TGTGCCAGCAGTGACACTAGCGGGAGAGATACGCAGTATTTT. It specifies CASSDTSGRDTQYF. This chain links TRBV6-6 with TRBJ2-3, with 11 bases fitting TRBD2. CDR1 MNHNY and CDR2 SVGAGI come from the germline V gene (reference sequence). The CDR3 contains 14 residues. V shed 5 bases and J 5 bases; nucleotides not matched to a gene: 3.

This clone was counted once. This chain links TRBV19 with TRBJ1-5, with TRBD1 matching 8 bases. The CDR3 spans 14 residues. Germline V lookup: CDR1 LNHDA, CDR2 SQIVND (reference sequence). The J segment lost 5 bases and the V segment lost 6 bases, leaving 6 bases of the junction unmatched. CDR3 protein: CASSPQGGHQPQHF. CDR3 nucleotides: TGTGCCAGTAGCCCACAGGGGGGCCATCAGCCCCAGCATTTT.

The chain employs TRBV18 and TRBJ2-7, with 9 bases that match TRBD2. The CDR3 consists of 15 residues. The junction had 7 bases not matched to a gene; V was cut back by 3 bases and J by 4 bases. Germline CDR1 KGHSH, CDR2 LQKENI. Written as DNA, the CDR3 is TGTGCCAGCTCACCTCGTAGCGGGAGAGCGTACGAGCAGTACTTC. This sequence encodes CASSPRSGRAYEQYF.

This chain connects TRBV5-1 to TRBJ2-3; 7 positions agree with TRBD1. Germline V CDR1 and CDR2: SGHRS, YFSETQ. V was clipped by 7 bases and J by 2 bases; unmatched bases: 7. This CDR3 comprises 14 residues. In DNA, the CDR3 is TGCGCCAGCCGTGAAGGGACAGCCACAGATACGCAGTATTTT. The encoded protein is CASREGTATDTQYF.

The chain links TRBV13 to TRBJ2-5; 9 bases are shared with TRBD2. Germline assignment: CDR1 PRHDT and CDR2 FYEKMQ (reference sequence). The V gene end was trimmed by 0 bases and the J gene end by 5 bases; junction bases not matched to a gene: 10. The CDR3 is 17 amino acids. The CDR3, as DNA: TGTGCCAGCAGCTTAGGCCGGCAAGCGGGAGGTGGTGAGACCCAGTACTTC. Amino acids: CASSLGRQAGGGETQYF.

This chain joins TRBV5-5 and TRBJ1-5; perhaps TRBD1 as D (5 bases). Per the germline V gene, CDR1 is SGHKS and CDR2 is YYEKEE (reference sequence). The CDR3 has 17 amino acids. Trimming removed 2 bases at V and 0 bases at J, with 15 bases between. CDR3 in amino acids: CASSFRGGGYSNQPQHF. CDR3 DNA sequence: TGTGCCAGCAGCTTTCGGGGCGGGGGATATAGCAATCAGCCCCAGCATTTT.

For the CDR3, the DNA is TGTGCCAGCGGCCAGATCAACTATGGCTACACCTTC. Translating it yields CASGQINYGYTF. The chain joins TRBV5-4 to TRBJ1-2, with no clear D. The CDR3 is 12 residues long. Germline V CDR1 and CDR2: SGHNT, YYREEE (reference sequence). V lost 7 bases and J 2 bases, leaving 9 bases between the germline ends.

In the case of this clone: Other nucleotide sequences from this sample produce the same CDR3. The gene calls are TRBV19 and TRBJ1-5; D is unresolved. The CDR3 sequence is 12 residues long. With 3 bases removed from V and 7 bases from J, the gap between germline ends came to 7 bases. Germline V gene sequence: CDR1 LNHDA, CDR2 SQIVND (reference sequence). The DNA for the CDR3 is TGTGCCAGTAGTATGGGAGGGCAGCCCCAGCATTTT. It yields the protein CASSMGGQPQHF. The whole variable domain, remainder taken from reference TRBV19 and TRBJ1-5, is DGGITQSPKYLFRKEGQNVTLSCEQNLNHDAMYWYRQDPGQGLRLIYYSQIVNDFQKGDIAEGYSVSREKKESFPLTVTSAQKNPTAFYLCASSMGGQPQHFGDGTRLSIL.

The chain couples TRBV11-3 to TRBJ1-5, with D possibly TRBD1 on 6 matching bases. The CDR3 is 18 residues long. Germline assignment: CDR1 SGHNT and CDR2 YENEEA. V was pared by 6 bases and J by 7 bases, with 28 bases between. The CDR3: CASSHSRWGGHSRQPQHF. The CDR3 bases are TGTGCCAGCAGTCATTCCCGGTGGGGGGGACACTCTCGGCAGCCCCAGCATTTT.

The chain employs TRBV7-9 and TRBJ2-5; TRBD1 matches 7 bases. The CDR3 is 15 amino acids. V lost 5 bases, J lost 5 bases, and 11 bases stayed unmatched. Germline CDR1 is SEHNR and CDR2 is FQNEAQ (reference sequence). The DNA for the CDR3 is TGTGCCAGCAGCCCAGTGACAGGGTACGGGGAGACCCAGTACTTC. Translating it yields CASSPVTGYGETQYF.

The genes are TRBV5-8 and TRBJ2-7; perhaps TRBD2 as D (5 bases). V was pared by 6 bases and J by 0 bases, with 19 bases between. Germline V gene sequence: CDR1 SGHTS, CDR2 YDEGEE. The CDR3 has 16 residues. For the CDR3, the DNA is TGTGCCAGCAACCTGGCCGGGGAATCCCTCTCCTACGAGCAGTACTTC. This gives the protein CASNLAGESLSYEQYF.

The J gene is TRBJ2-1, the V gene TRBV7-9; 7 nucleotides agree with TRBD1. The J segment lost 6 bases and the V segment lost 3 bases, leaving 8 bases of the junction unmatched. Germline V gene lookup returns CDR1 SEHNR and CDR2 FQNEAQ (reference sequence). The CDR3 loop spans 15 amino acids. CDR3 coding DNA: TGTGCCAGCAGCTTCAACAGGGGTACGGTCAATGAGCAGTTCTTC. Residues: CASSFNRGTVNEQFF. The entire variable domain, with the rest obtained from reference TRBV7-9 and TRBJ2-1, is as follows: DTGVSQNPRHKITKRGQNVTFRCDPISEHNRLYWYRQTLGQGPEFLTYFQNEAQLEKSRLLSDRFSAERPKGSFSTLEIQRTEQGDSAMYLCASSFNRGTVNEQFFGPGTRLTVL.

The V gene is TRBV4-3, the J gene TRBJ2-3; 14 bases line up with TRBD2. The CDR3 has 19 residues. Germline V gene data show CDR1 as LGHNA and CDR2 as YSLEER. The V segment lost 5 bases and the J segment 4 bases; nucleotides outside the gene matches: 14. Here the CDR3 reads CASSYQIGTSGSSADTQYF. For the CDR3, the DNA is TGCGCCAGCAGCTACCAAATCGGGACTAGCGGGAGTTCTGCAGATACGCAGTATTTT.

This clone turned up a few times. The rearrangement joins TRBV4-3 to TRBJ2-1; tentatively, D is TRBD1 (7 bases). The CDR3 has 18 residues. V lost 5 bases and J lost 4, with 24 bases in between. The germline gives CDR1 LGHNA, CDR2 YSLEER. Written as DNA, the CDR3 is TGCGCCAGCAGCTGCTGCAACCCCGCGGGACAGATTTACAATGAGCAGTTCTTC. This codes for CASSCCNPAGQIYNEQFF.

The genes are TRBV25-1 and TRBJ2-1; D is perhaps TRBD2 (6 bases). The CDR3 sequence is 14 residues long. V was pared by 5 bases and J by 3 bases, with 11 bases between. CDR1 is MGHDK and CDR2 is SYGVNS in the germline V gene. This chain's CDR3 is CASSYSDYYNEQFF. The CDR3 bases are TGTGCCAGCAGTTACTCGGACTACTACAATGAGCAGTTCTTC.

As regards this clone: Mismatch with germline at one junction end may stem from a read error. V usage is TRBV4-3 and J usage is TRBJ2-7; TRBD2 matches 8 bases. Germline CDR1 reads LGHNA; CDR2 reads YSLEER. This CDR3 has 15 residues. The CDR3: CASSQDPTGSGSPHF. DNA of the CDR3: TGCGCCAGCAGCCAAGATCCAACAGGGAGCGGGAGCCCGCACTTC.

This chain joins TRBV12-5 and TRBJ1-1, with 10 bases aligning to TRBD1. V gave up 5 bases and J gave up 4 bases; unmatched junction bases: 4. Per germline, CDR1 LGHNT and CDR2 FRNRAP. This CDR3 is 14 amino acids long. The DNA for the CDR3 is TGTGCTAGTGGTCCCGGGACAGGGGCCACTGAAGCTTTCTTT. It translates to CASGPGTGATEAFF.

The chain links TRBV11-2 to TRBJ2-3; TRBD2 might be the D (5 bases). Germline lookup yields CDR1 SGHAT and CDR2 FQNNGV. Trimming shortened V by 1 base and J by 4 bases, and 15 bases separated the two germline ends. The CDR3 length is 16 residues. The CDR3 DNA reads TGTGCCAGCAGCTTAGTGTTGGACCTAGCCTCAGATACGCAGTATTTT. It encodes CASSLVLDLASDTQYF.

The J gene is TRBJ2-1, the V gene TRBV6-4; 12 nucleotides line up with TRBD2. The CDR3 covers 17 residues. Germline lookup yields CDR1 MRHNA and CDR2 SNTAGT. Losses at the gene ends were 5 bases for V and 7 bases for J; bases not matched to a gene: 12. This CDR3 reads CASSPGLAGPLRNEQFF. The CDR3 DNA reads TGTGCCAGCAGTCCCGGACTAGCGGGACCCCTCCGGAATGAGCAGTTCTTC.

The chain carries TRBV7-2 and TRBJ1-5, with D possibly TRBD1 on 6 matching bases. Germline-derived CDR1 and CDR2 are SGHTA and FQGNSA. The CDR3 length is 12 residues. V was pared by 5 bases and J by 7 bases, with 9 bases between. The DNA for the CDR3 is TGTGCCAGCAGCGCGGACAGCCAGCCCCAGCATTTT. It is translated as CASSADSQPQHF.

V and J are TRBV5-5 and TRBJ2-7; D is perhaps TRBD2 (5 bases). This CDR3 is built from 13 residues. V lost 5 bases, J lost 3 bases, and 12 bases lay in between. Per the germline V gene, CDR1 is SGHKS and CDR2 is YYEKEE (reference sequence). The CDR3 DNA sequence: TGTGCCAGCAGTCAAGGAGGCATCTACGAGCAGTACTTC. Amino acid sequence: CASSQGGIYEQYF.

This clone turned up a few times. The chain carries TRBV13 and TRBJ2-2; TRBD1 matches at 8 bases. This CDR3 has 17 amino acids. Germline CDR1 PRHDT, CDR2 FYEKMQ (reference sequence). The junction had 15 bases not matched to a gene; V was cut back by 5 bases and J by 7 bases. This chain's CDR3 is CASSPRTGPPGSGELFF. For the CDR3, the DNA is TGTGCCAGCAGCCCACGGACAGGGCCCCCAGGAAGCGGGGAGCTGTTTTTT.

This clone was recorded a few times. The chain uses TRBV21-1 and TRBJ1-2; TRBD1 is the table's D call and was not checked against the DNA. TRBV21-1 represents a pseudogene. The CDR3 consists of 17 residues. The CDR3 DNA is TGTGCCAGCAGCATCGGGGACAGGGCCGGTGTTCACTATGGCTACACCTTC. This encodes CASSIGDRAGVHYGYTF.

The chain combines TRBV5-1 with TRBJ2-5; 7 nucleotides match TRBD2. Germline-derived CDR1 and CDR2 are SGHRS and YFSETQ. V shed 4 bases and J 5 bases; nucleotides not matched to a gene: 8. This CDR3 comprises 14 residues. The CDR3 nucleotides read TGCGCCAGCAGCCCGGCGGGGGAGTGGGAGACCCAGTACTTC. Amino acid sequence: CASSPAGEWETQYF.

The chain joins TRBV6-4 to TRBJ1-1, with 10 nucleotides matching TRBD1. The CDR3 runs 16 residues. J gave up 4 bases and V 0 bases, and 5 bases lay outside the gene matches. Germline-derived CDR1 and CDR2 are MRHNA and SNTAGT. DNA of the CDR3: TGTGCCAGCAGTGACTCGCCGGGACAGGGGCCCACTGAAGCTTTCTTT. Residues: CASSDSPGQGPTEAFF.

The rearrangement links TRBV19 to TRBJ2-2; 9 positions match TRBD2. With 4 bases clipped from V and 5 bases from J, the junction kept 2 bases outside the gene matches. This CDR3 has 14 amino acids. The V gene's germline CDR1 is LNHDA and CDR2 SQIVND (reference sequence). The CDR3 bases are TGTGCCAGTAGTAGCGGGAGGGAGACCGGGGAGCTGTTTTTT. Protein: CASSSGRETGELFF.

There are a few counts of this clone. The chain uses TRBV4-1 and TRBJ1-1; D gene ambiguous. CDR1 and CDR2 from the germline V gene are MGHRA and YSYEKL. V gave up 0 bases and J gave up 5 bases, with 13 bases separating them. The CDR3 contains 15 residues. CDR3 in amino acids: CASSQDQRDGTEAFF. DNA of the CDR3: TGCGCCAGCAGCCAAGATCAACGGGATGGGACTGAAGCTTTCTTT.

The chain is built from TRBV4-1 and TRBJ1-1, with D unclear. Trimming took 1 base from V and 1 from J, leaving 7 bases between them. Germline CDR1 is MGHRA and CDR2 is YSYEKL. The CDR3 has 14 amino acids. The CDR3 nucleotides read TGCGCCAGCAGCCAAGGGCCATGGAACACTGAAGCTTTCTTT. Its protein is CASSQGPWNTEAFF.

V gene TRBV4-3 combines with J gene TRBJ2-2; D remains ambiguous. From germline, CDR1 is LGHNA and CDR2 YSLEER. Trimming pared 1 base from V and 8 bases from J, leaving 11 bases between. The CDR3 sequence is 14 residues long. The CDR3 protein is CASSQGAASGELFF. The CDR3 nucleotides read TGCGCCAGCAGCCAAGGAGCTGCCTCGGGGGAGCTGTTTTTT.

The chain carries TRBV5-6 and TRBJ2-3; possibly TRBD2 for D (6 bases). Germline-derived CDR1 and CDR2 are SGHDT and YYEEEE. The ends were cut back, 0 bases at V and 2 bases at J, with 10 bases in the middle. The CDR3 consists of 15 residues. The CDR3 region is CASSLGGLSTDTQYF. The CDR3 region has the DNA TGTGCCAGCAGCTTGGGGGGACTTTCCACAGATACGCAGTATTTT.